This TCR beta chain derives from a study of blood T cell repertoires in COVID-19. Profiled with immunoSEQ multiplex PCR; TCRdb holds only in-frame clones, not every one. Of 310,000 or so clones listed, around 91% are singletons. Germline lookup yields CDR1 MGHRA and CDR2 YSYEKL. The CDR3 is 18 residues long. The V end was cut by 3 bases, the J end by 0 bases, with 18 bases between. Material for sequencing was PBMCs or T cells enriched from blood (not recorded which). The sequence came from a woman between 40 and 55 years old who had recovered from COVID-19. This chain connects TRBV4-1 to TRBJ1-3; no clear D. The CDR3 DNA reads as TGCGCCAGCAGCCACGGCCTCGGAGGGATCAACTCTGGAAACACCATATATTTT. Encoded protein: CASSHGLGGINSGNTIYF.